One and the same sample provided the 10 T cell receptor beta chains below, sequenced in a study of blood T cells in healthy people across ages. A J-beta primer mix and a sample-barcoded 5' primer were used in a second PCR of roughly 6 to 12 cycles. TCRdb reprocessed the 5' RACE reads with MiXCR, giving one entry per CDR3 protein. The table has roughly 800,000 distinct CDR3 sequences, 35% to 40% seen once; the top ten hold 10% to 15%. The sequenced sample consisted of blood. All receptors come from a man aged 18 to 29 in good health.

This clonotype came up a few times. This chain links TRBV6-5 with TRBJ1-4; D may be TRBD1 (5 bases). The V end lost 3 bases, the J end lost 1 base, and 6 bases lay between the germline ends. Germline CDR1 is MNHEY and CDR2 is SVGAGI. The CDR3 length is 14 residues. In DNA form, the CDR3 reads TGTGCCAGCAGTTATCAGGGAACTAATGAAAAACTGTTTTTT. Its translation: CASSYQGTNEKLFF.

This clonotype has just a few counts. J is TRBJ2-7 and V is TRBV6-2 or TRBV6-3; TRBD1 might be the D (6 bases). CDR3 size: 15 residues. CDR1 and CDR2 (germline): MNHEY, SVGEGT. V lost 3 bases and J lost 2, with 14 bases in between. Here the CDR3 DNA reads TGTGCCAGCAGTTATTGGACCAGGGGCGCCTACGAGCAGTACTTC. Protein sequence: CASSYWTRGAYEQYF.

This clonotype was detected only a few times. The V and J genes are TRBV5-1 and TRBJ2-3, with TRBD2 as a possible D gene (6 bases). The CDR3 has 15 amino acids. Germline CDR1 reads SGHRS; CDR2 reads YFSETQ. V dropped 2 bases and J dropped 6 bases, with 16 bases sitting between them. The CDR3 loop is CASSLARGYRDTQYF. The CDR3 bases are TGCGCCAGCAGCTTAGCCCGGGGGTACCGGGATACGCAGTATTTT.

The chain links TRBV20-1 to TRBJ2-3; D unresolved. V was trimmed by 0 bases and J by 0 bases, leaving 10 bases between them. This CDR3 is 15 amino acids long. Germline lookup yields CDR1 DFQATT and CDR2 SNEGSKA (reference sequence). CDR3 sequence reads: CSARDRLTSTDTQYF. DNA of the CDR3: TGCAGTGCTAGAGATAGGCTCACTAGCACAGATACGCAGTATTTT.

Written as DNA, the CDR3 is TGTGCCACCCGAGGCTTGGGAGCGATAGGGGACTACGAGCAGTACTTC. This codes for CATRGLGAIGDYEQYF. V and J are TRBV15 and TRBJ2-7, with D possibly being TRBD1 or TRBD2 (5 bases each). Germline V gene data show CDR1 as LNHNV and CDR2 as YYDKDF (reference sequence). The V end lost 8 bases, the J end lost 3 bases, and 23 bases lay between the germline ends. The CDR3 contains 16 residues. Based on the CDR3 plus reference TRBV15 and TRBJ2-7, the full variable domain is DAMVIQNPRYQVTQFGKPVTLSCSQTLNHNVMYWYQQKSSQAPKLLFHYYDKDFNNEADTPDNFQSRRPNTSFCFLDIRSPGLGDTAMYLCATRGLGAIGDYEQYFGPGTRLTVT.

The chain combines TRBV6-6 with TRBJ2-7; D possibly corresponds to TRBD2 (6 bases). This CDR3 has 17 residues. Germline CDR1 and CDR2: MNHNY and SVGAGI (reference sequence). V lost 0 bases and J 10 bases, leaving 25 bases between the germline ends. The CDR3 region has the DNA TGTGCCAGCAGTTACTCAAGGGCTCCTAGCGACCAAGAGGCCCAGTACTTC. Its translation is CASSYSRAPSDQEAQYF.

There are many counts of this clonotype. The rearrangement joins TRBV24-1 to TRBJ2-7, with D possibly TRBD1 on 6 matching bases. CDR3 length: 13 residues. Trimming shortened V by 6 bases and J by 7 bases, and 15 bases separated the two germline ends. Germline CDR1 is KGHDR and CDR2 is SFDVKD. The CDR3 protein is CATSPGDSEEQYF. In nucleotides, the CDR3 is TGTGCCACCAGTCCAGGGGATAGTGAAGAGCAGTACTTC.

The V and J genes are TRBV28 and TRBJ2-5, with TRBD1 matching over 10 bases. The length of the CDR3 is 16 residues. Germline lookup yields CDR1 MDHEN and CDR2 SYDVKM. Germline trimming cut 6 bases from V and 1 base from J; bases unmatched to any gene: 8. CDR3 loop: CASSGTGDQRQETQYF. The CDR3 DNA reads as TGTGCCAGCAGCGGGACAGGGGACCAACGCCAAGAGACCCAGTACTTC.

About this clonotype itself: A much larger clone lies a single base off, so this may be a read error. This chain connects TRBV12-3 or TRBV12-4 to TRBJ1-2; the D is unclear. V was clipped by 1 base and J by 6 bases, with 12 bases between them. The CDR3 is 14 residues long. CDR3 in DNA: TGTGCCAGCAGTTTAGGTTCCATCAACCATGGCTACACCTTC. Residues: CASSLGSINHGYTF.

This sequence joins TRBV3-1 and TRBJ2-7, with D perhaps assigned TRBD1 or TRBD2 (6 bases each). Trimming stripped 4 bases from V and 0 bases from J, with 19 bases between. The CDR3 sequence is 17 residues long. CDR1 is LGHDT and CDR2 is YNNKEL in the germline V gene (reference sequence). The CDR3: CASSPPRGETSSYEQYF. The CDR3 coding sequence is TGTGCCAGCAGCCCCCCGAGGGGGGAGACAAGCTCCTACGAGCAGTACTTC.